These 4 T cell receptor beta chains originate from one sample sequenced in a study of cytomegalovirus exposure and HLA in healthy donors. It was with 60 Vbeta and 13 Jbeta primers that the PCR ran. Profiled with immunoSEQ multiplex PCR; TCRdb holds only in-frame clones, not every one. The profile shows about 120,000 clones, over 75% of them singletons. Sequencing used PBMCs. These receptors all stem from a man younger than 30 in good health and CMV-seropositive.

J is TRBJ1-2 and V is TRBV7-3; TRBD1 might be the D (5 bases). Germline loops: CDR1 SGHTA, CDR2 FQGTGA. The V end was cut by 4 bases, the J end by 8 bases, with 14 bases between. The CDR3 has 13 amino acids. This chain's CDR3 is CASSSFGGSGYTF. CDR3 nucleotide sequence: TGTGCCAGCAGCTCCTTCGGGGGGAGCGGCTACACCTTC.

The chain carries TRBV28 and TRBJ2-1, with D tentatively TRBD1 (6 bases). Germline V gene data show CDR1 as MDHEN and CDR2 as SYDVKM. CDR3 length: 19 residues. V was trimmed by 8 bases and J by 2 bases, leaving 28 bases between them. CDR3 region: CASQPGTPNIGLAYNEQFF. The CDR3 DNA sequence: TGTGCCAGCCAACCCGGGACACCCAATATAGGTTTGGCCTACAATGAGCAGTTCTTC.

This clone was detected only once. Other DNA sequences in this specimen translate into the identical CDR3. The chain uses TRBV28 and TRBJ1-5; D is unresolved. The V end was cut by 2 bases, the J end by 6 bases, with 11 bases between. The CDR3 length is 14 residues. In germline, CDR1 is MDHEN, CDR2 SYDVKM. CDR3 sequence reads: CASSLPGPRQPQHF. In nucleotides, the CDR3 is TGTGCCAGCAGTTTACCTGGGCCACGTCAGCCCCAGCATTTT.

The chain employs TRBV6-1 and TRBJ2-7; D gene ambiguous. Germline V gene sequence: CDR1 MNHNS, CDR2 SASEGT. The CDR3 length is 13 residues. Trimming cost V 0 bases and J 3 bases, with 6 bases left between them. Here the CDR3 reads CASSEAHSYEQYF. The CDR3 DNA follows: TGTGCCAGCAGTGAAGCCCACAGCTACGAGCAGTACTTC.